One sample yielded the 13 T cell receptor beta chains listed below, sequenced in a study of cytomegalovirus exposure and HLA in healthy donors. The primer mix had 60 Vbeta and 13 Jbeta primers. Profiled with immunoSEQ multiplex PCR; TCRdb holds only in-frame clones, not every one. This table holds about 120,000 clones, roughly 79% found once. What was sequenced was PBMCs. The source is a woman in her thirties in good health and CMV-seronegative.

The chain uses TRBV15 and TRBJ2-3, with 12 nucleotides matching TRBD1. The CDR3 is made up of 13 amino acids. Germline lookup yields CDR1 LNHNV and CDR2 YYDKDF (reference sequence). Germline trimming cut 11 bases from V and 10 bases from J; bases unmatched to any gene: 10. In DNA, the CDR3 is TGTGCCTCGAGCCGGGACAGGGGGCCCCCGCAGTATTTT. Translated: CASSRDRGPPQYF.

This clone was observed a single time. V usage is TRBV13 and J usage is TRBJ1-2, with 9 bases lining up with TRBD1. Losses at the gene ends were 4 bases for V and 4 bases for J; bases not matched to a gene: 4. The CDR3 has 14 amino acids. The germline V gene encodes CDR1 PRHDT and CDR2 FYEKMQ (reference sequence). CDR3 sequence (DNA): TGTGCCAGCAGCTCTGACAGGGGGAGCTATGGCTACACCTTC. This encodes CASSSDRGSYGYTF.

The chain combines TRBV27 with TRBJ2-2; TRBD2 agrees at 14 bases. CDR1 is MNHEY and CDR2 is SMNVEV in the germline V gene (reference sequence). The CDR3 contains 17 residues. After removal of 7 bases from V and 3 bases from J, the junction contained 7 bases not matched to a gene. CDR3 region: CASTRGLAGEDTGELFF. CDR3 bases: TGTGCCAGCACCCGGGGACTAGCGGGAGAGGACACCGGGGAGCTGTTTTTT.

The J gene is TRBJ2-7, the V gene TRBV7-9, with 8 positions matching TRBD2. Looked up from germline, CDR1 is SEHNR and CDR2 is FQNEAQ (reference sequence). V was pared by 7 bases and J by 4 bases, with 6 bases of the junction left unmatched. The CDR3 sequence is 13 residues long. In DNA form, the CDR3 reads TGTGCCAGCATCGGAAGCGGGGGATACGAGCAGTACTTC. Translation gives CASIGSGGYEQYF.

This clone showed up just once. The J gene is TRBJ1-2, the V gene TRBV5-6; the D gene is possibly TRBD1 (6 bases). The V end lost 4 bases, the J end lost 7 bases, and 17 bases lay between the germline ends. Germline CDR1 is SGHDT and CDR2 is YYEEEE. The CDR3 runs to 14 residues. The CDR3 DNA reads as TGTGCCAGCAGCCCTGAAACAGGGCTCGGTGGCTACACCTTC. This gives the protein CASSPETGLGGYTF.

This chain joins TRBV6-5 and TRBJ1-2; 9 nucleotides align to TRBD1. This CDR3 spans 14 amino acids. Germline loops: CDR1 MNHEY, CDR2 SVGAGI. J lost 5 bases, V lost 6 bases, and 7 bases had no gene match. CDR3 amino acids: CASSRGQGEYGYTF. The CDR3 region has the DNA TGTGCCAGCAGCCGGGGACAGGGTGAATATGGCTACACCTTC.

This chain connects TRBV27 to TRBJ2-1; the match to TRBD1 covers 7 bases. CDR1 and CDR2 (germline): MNHEY, SMNVEV (reference sequence). The ends lost 7 bases at V and 7 bases at J; junction bases unmatched: 10. This CDR3 has 14 amino acids. The CDR3 DNA reads TGTGCCAGCACCACAGGGGTTTCGGCTAATGAGCAGTTCTTC. Encoded protein: CASTTGVSANEQFF.

CDR3 DNA sequence: TGTGCCAGCACGGGACAGTACTACGAGCAGTACTTC. Translation gives CASTGQYYEQYF. This chain joins TRBV28 and TRBJ2-7; 7 nucleotides align to TRBD1. The junction had 3 bases not matched to a gene; V was cut back by 7 bases and J by 3 bases. Germline assignment: CDR1 MDHEN and CDR2 SYDVKM. The length of the CDR3 is 12 residues. Together with reference TRBV28 and TRBJ2-7, the CDR3 gives the full variable domain: DVKVTQSSRYLVKRTGEKVFLECVQDMDHENMFWYRQDPGLGLRLIYFSYDVKMKEKGDIPEGYSVSREKKERFSLILESASTNQTSMYLCASTGQYYEQYFGPGTRLTVT.

This clone has only one observation. J is TRBJ2-3 and V is TRBV9, with D possibly matching TRBD2 (6 bases). The V and J ends lost 2 bases and 8 bases respectively, with 12 bases between them. CDR3 length: 13 residues. The V gene's germline CDR1 is SGDLS and CDR2 YYNGEE. CDR3 nucleotides: TGTGCCAGCAGCGTTGAGGGGAGGTCTACGCAGTATTTT. Translation gives CASSVEGRSTQYF.

The sample holds one count of this clone. This chain links TRBV28 with TRBJ1-2; TRBD1 might be the D (6 bases). CDR1 and CDR2 from the germline V gene are MDHEN and SYDVKM. The CDR3 length is 15 residues. Trimming took off 2 bases at V and 7 bases at J, with 17 bases between the two ends. CDR3 sequence: CASSLLLTGNGGYTF. CDR3 nucleotides: TGTGCCAGCAGTTTACTTCTGACAGGAAACGGTGGCTACACCTTC.

This rearrangement joins TRBV29-1 to TRBJ2-1; D gene ambiguous. Germline V CDR1 and CDR2: SQVTM, ANQGSEA. V was cut by 3 bases and J by 4 bases, with 10 bases left in between. The length of the CDR3 is 13 residues. The CDR3 is CSVDSQSYNEQFF. CDR3 bases: TGCAGCGTTGACAGTCAAAGTTACAATGAGCAGTTCTTC.

The rearrangement joins TRBV11-2 to TRBJ1-1, with 12 positions matching TRBD1. After removal of 4 bases from V and 11 bases from J, the junction contained 8 bases not matched to a gene. Germline CDR1 and CDR2: SGHAT and FQNNGV. The CDR3 is 14 residues long. The CDR3 DNA reads as TGTGCCAGCAGCTCCGGGACAGGGGGCTTTCGGGCTTTCTTT. Translation: CASSSGTGGFRAFF.

The J gene is TRBJ2-7, the V gene TRBV12-5; D is unclear. Germline assignment: CDR1 LGHNT and CDR2 FRNRAP. Between the trimmed V and J ends, which lost 6 bases and 7 bases, there was a span of 7 bases. The CDR3 is made up of 10 amino acids. The CDR3 DNA follows: TGTGCTAGTGGCCTCCCGGAGCAGTACTTC. It codes for CASGLPEQYF. The variable domain in full, completed from reference TRBV12-5 and TRBJ2-7, reads DARVTQTPRHKVTEMGQEVTMRCQPILGHNTVFWYRQTMMQGLELLAYFRNRAPLDDSGMPKDRFSAEMPDATLATLKIQPSEPRDSAVYFCASGLPEQYFGPGTRLTVT.